This T cell receptor beta chain was recorded in a study of spatial heterogeneity in lung cancer. Study background: Sequence detection consistently recorded a greater number of beta-chain than alpha-chain sequences.

Noted time point: sample taken at primary tumor resection. The authors sequenced whole RNA from tumor, nontumor lung or frozen PBMC without sorting. Between the trimmed V and J ends, which lost 3 bases and 5 bases, there was a span of 14 bases. This CDR3 comprises 14 residues. Germline CDR1 and CDR2: DFQATT and SNEGSKA (reference sequence). Carried by each TCR cDNA molecule was a unique molecular identifier. Each CDR3 protein gets one entry after TCRdb re-called the 5' RACE reads with MiXCR. The sample carries 5,500 to 6,500 distinct CDR3 sequences, about 12% recorded once. This clonotype is labeled medium-sized (0.01 to 0.1%). Little can be read into the size of this beta chain, an off-target read in a library designed for alpha chains.

The material was lung tissue, obtained at surgery. The TCR originated in a human donor with early-stage non-small cell lung cancer. The V gene is TRBV20-1, the J gene TRBJ1-5, with a possible D match to TRBD1 (5 bases). CDR3 DNA sequence: TGCAGTGCTAGGTCAGGGTCTTCTGATCAGCCCCAGCATTTT. This gives the protein CSARSGSSDQPQHF.